Sequencing of this T cell receptor (beta chain) was carried out in a study of T cell changes during pregnancy in multiple sclerosis. Method: immunoSEQ multiplex PCR; TCRdb's copy keeps in-frame clones and lacks some. In the table there are more than 40,000 clones, about 94% of which are singletons. V was pared by 6 bases and J by 4 bases, with 21 bases between. The CDR3 covers 16 residues. The germline V gene has CDR1 SGHVS and CDR2 FNYEAQ. The material was CD8+ T cells from peripheral blood mononuclear cells, obtained in the first trimester of pregnancy. The J gene is TRBJ2-5, the V gene TRBV7-6, with D possibly TRBD1 on 6 matching bases. The origin of this receptor is a female donor with multiple sclerosis, enrolled in a pregnancy study. The CDR3 DNA follows: TGTGCCAGCAGTTTAAGGCCGGGTAGAGGGGGAGAGACCCAGTACTTC. It is translated as CASSLRPGRGGETQYF. The variable domain in full, with the rest retrieved from reference TRBV7-6 and TRBJ2-5, is GAGVSQSPRYKVTKRGQDVALRCDPISGHVSLYWYRQALGQGPEFLTYFNYEAQQDKSGLPNDRFSAERPEGSISTLTIQRTEQRDSAMYRCASSLRPGRGGETQYFGPGTRLLVL.